Given below is one TCR beta chain in context. As yet, its antigen is unknown. Expressed TCRB transcripts were sequenced because the entire RNA isolate underwent reverse transcription. Repertoires were generated with immunoSEQ multiplex PCR, while TCRdb's copy carries only in-frame clones and drops some. The table records about 350,000 clones, about 19% of them present only once. Trimming took 4 bases from V and 2 from J; bases not matched to a gene: 18. The germline CDR1 and CDR2 sequences are SGHRS and YFSETQ. This CDR3 spans 19 amino acids. The record originates from a study of beta chain features in type 1 diabetes. Study in general: Sorted cells numbering around 100,000,000 were examined across all samples.

Notes on the study in general: A closer apparent resemblance between naive, central memory and Treg TCRB repertoires was seen in patients than in healthy donors.

The authors took one heparinised blood draw, averaging about 120 mL, from each donor. The V and J genes are TRBV5-1 and TRBJ2-5; 9 nucleotides match TRBD1. The source is a young woman in good health. What was sequenced was naive CD4+ T cells from blood. This CDR3 is CASSELGGLGTGLQETQYF. CDR3 DNA: TGCGCCAGCAGCGAGTTAGGCGGACTGGGGACAGGGCTACAAGAGACCCAGTACTTC. The complete variable domain, with remaining parts taken from reference TRBV5-1 and TRBJ2-5, reads KAGVTQTPRYLIKTRGQQVTLSCSPISGHRSVSWYQQTPGQGLQFLFEYFSETQRNKGNFPGRFSGRQFSNSRSEMNVSTLELGDSALYLCASSELGGLGTGLQETQYFGPGTRLLVL.